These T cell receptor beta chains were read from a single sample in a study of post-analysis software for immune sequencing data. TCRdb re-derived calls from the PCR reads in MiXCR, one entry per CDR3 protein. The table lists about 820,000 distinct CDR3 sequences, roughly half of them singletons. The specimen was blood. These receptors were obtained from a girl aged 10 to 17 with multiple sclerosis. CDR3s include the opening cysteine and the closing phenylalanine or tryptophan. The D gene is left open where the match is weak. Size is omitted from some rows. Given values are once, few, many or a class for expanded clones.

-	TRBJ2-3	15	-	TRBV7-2	CASSLSGKSTDTQYF	TGTGCCAGCAGCTTATCCGGGAAGAGCACAGATACGCAGTATTTT
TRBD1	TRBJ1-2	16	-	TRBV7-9	CASSSRTGGVNYGYTF	TGTGCCAGCAGCTCCCGGACAGGGGGAGTTAACTATGGCTACACCTTC
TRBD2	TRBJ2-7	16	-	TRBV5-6	CASSLGLAVATYEQYF	TGTGCCAGCAGCCTAGGACTAGCGGTAGCCACCTACGAGCAGTACTTC
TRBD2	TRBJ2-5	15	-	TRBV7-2	CASSFGGRARETQYF	TGTGCCAGCAGCTTCGGCGGGAGGGCCAGAGAGACCCAGTACTTC
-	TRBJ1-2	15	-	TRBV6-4	CASSDSSDTNYGYTF	TGTGCCAGCAGTGACTCGTCGGACACTAACTATGGCTACACCTTC
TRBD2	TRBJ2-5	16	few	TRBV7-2	CASSFPHGGARETQYF	TGTGCCAGCAGCTTCCCCCACGGGGGGGCCCGTGAGACCCAGTACTTC
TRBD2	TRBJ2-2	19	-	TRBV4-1	CASSQSYLAGGPFPGELFF	TGCGCCAGCAGCCAATCCTACCTAGCGGGGGGTCCCTTCCCCGGGGAGCTGTTTTTT
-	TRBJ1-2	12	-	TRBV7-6	CASSLRHGGYTF	TGTGCCAGCAGCTTACGGCACGGTGGCTACACCTTC
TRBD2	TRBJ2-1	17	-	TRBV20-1	CSARDASSGRVYNEQFF	TGCAGTGCTAGAGATGCGTCTAGCGGGAGGGTCTACAATGAGCAGTTCTTC
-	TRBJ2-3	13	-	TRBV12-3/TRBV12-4	CASSPANPDTQYF	TGTGCCAGCAGTCCGGCGAACCCTGATACGCAGTATTTT
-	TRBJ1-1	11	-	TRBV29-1	CSVVGATEAFF	TGCAGCGTCGTGGGGGCGACTGAAGCTTTCTTT
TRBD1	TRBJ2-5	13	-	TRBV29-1	CSVEGQVKGTQYF	TGCAGCGTGGAGGGACAGGTGAAAGGGACCCAGTACTTC
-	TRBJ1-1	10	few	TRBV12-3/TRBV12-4	CASSLKRAFF	TGTGCCAGCAGTTTAAAGCGGGCTTTCTTT
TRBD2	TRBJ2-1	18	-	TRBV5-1	CASSFWPGLAGDRNEQFF	TGCGCCAGCAGCTTCTGGCCGGGACTAGCGGGAGATAGGAATGAGCAGTTCTTC
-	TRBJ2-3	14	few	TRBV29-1	CSASRGQAADTQYF	TGCAGCGCCTCCCGGGGGCAGGCAGCAGATACGCAGTATTTT
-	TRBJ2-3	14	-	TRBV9	CASSANRGTDTQYF	TGTGCCAGCAGCGCGAACCGGGGCACAGATACGCAGTATTTT
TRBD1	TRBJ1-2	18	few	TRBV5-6	CASSHPLWTGGGDYGYTF	TGTGCCAGCAGCCACCCGCTTTGGACAGGGGGCGGGGACTATGGCTACACCTTC